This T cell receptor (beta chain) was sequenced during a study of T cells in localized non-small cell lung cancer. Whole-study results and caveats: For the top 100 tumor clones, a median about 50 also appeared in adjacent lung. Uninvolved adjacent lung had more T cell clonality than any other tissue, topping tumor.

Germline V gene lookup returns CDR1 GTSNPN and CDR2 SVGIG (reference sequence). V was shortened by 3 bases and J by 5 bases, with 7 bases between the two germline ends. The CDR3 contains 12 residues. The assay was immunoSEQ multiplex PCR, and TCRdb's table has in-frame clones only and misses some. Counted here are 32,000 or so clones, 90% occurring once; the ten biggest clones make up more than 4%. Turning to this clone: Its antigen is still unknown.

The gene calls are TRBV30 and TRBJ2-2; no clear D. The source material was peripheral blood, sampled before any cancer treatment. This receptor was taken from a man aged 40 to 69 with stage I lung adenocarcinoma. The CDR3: CAWSDLTGELFF. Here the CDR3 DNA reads TGTGCCTGGAGCGATCTTACCGGGGAGCTGTTTTTT.